The clone carrying this T cell receptor (beta chain) was seen more than once but under ten times. Its antigen remains unknown. The data stem from a study of post-analysis software for immune sequencing data. The CDR3 is 15 amino acids. In germline, CDR1 is LGHNA, CDR2 YSLEER. Trimming shortened V by 1 base and J by 4 bases, and 13 bases separated the two germline ends. Points from the study as a whole: Patients carried roughly 5 TRBV segments more frequently than controls did, and TRBV5-6, TRBV5-1 and TRBV20-1 were among them. Strong same-batch co-clustering of samples appeared with F measure clustering. Compared with controls, patients showed significantly lower normalized Chao1 diversity.

Every TCR beta cDNA library bore unique molecular identifiers. TCRdb recomputed calls from the PCR reads with MiXCR, one row per CDR3 protein. The sample carries hundreds of thousands of distinct CDR3 sequences, about 60% recorded once. The chain combines TRBV4-3 with TRBJ2-5, with D perhaps matching TRBD1 or TRBD2 (6 bases each). The sequence derives from a girl aged 2 to 9 with multiple sclerosis. The sequencing sample was made of blood. CDR3 loop: CASSQGEGGLETQYF. DNA of the CDR3: TGCGCCAGCAGCCAAGGAGAGGGGGGTTTAGAGACCCAGTACTTC.